The rows below give T cell receptor beta chains drawn from one sample of a study of blood T cell repertoires in COVID-19. TCRdb's copy holds only in-frame clones and misses some; the assay was immunoSEQ multiplex PCR. Seen here are more than 110,000 clones, approximately 83% observed once, and the top ten hold 4%. The sequenced sample was peripheral blood. The source of these receptors is a woman in her sixties or seventies with acute or convalescent COVID-19. Both conserved end residues are trimmed from each CDR3. Each record gives: V gene, J gene, CDR3 length, clone size, CDR3 protein. Not all rows give a size; the values are once, few, many and, for expanded clones, a class.

TRBV6-2/TRBV6-3	TRBJ2-7	13	NA	ASSYDPLAGGEQY
TRBV15	TRBJ1-1	10	NA	ATSTGNTEAF
TRBV6-5	TRBJ2-3	12	NA	ASRRELKGDTQY
TRBV5-1	TRBJ1-1	14	NA	ASSLGTGAEGTEAF
TRBV5-5	TRBJ1-2	13	NA	ASSLAVGQTWGYT
TRBV5-8	TRBJ2-1	12	once	ASSLGPAGNEQF
TRBV5-4	TRBJ2-2	17	NA	ASSLLAGGRGMNTGELF
TRBV4-3	TRBJ2-1	14	once	ASSQDFGDWYNEQF
TRBV27	TRBJ2-1	11	once	ATKMWAGDEQF
TRBV4-2	TRBJ2-1	16	NA	ASSQDYLGAGGYNEQF
TRBV5-1	TRBJ1-1	13	NA	ASSLFQGGNTEAF
TRBV12-3/TRBV12-4	TRBJ1-2	10	NA	ASANRGYSYT
TRBV2	TRBJ2-3	13	NA	ASSVGRGGYQEQY
TRBV15	TRBJ1-2	13	NA	ATSSDFTGGYGYT
TRBV30	TRBJ1-1	13	NA	AWTPVARGDTEAF
TRBV6-6	TRBJ2-7	12	NA	ASSNRDTTYEQY
TRBV7-3	TRBJ2-7	13	NA	ASSRSSGRSYEQY
TRBV20-1	TRBJ2-1	13	NA	SASDRQGASNEQF
TRBV9	TRBJ2-1	11	NA	ASSVAGGREQF
TRBV12-3/TRBV12-4	TRBJ1-2	11	NA	AGGTGGGYGYT
TRBV10-3	TRBJ2-7	12	NA	AISDLTSGSAQY
TRBV7-9	TRBJ2-3	12	NA	ASSATGGKDTQY
TRBV27	TRBJ1-1	13	NA	ASSLGTSMNTEAF
TRBV29-1	TRBJ2-1	13	NA	SVARQGAGYNEQF
TRBV29-1	TRBJ2-7	13	once	SVGGLAGGRYEQY
TRBV12-3/TRBV12-4	TRBJ2-1	10	once	ASSSPRGEQF
TRBV29-1	TRBJ2-7	12	NA	SAARDRGFYEQY
TRBV19	TRBJ2-7	11	NA	ASSMYGSYEQY
TRBV6-5	TRBJ2-7	11	once	ASSSGQNYEQY
TRBV11-2	TRBJ2-7	12	NA	ASSLGGTLDEQY
TRBV5-8	TRBJ1-6	12	once	ASSLQGRVDPLH
TRBV6-5	TRBJ2-2	11	few	ASFSEYTGELF
TRBV12-3/TRBV12-4	TRBJ2-1	11	NA	ASSFGTQNEQF